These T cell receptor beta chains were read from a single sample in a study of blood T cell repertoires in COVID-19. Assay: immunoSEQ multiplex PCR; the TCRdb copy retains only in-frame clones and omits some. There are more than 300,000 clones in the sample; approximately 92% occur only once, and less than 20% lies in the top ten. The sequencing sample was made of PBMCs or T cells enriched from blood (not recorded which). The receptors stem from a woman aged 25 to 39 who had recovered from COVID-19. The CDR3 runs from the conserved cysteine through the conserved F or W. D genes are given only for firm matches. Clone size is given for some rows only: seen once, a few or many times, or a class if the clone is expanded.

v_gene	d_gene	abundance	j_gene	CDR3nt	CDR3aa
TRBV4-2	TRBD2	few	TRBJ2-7	TGTGCCAGCAGCCAGGAGGGGACTAGCGGTCTCTACGAGCAGTACTTC	CASSQEGTSGLYEQYF
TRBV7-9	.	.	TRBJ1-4	TGTGCCAGCAGCTTAGCGGGACACGAAAAACTGTTTTTT	CASSLAGHEKLFF
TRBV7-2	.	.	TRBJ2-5	TGTGCCAGCAGTTCGTACGGGACAACTGTTGAGACCCAGTACTTC	CASSSYGTTVETQYF
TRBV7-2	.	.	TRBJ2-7	TGTGCCAGCAGCTTTGGTAGCGGCAACTCCTACGAGCAGTACTTC	CASSFGSGNSYEQYF
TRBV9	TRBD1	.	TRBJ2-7	TGTGCCAGCAGCTTACAGGGGGGAGCCTACGAGCAGTACTTC	CASSLQGGAYEQYF
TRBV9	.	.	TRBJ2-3	TGTGCCAGCAGCGTAGACCTATGGGGAAAGGGGGATACGCAGTATTTT	CASSVDLWGKGDTQYF
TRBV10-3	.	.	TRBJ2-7	TGTGCCATCAGCCTTTCAGGTCGGCAGTACTTC	CAISLSGRQYF
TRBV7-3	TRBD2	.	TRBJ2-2	TGTGCCAGCAGTCTAACTAGCGGGGGGAACACCGGGGAGCTGTTTTTT	CASSLTSGGNTGELFF
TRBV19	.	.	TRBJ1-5	TGTGCCAGTAGTATTGGGGGGTTCAAGCCCCAGCATTTT	CASSIGGFKPQHF
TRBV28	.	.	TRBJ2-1	TGTGCCAGCAGTTTTAGGAGGGCTGGGTCCTACAATGAGCAGTTCTTC	CASSFRRAGSYNEQFF
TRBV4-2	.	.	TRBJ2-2	TGTGCCAGCAGCCAGCACCCTGCGGGCGAGTCCGGGGAGCTGTTTTTT	CASSQHPAGESGELFF
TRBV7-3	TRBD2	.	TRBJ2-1	TGTGCCAGCAGCTTGGCTAGCGGCCCCTACAATGAGCAGTTCTTC	CASSLASGPYNEQFF
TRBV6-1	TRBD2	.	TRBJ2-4	TGTGCCAGCAGTGAGTTCAGCGGGATATTAGCCAAAAACATTCAGTACTTC	CASSEFSGILAKNIQYF
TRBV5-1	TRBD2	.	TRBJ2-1	TGCGCCAGCAGCGGAGCGGGGGGGCGCCACAATGAGCAGTTCTTC	CASSGAGGRHNEQFF
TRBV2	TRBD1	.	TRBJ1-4	TGTGCCAGCAGAGGGACAGGTCATAATGAAAAACTGTTTTTT	CASRGTGHNEKLFF
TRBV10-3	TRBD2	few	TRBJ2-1	TGTGCCATCCTCCGGACTAGCGGGAGTAATGAGCAGTTCTTC	CAILRTSGSNEQFF
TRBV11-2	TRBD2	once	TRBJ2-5	TGTGCCAGCAGCTTTGAGACTAGCGGGGTTGGGGAGACCCAGTACTTC	CASSFETSGVGETQYF
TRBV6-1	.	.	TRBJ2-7	TGTGCCAGCAGTGAACGCGGCTACGAGCAGTACTTC	CASSERGYEQYF
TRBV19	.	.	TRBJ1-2	TGTGCCAGTAGCAGCGGGCCAACACACTATGGCTACACCTTC	CASSSGPTHYGYTF
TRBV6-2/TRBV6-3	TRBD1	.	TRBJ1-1	TGTGCCAGCAGTCGCGGACAGGGCGCTTTCTTT	CASSRGQGAFF
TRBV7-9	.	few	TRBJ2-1	TGTGCCAGCAGCTTAAGAGAGAATGAGCAGTTCTTC	CASSLRENEQFF
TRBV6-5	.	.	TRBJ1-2	TGTGCCAGCAGAACTACTTTCACGAGCTATGGCTACACCTTC	CASRTTFTSYGYTF